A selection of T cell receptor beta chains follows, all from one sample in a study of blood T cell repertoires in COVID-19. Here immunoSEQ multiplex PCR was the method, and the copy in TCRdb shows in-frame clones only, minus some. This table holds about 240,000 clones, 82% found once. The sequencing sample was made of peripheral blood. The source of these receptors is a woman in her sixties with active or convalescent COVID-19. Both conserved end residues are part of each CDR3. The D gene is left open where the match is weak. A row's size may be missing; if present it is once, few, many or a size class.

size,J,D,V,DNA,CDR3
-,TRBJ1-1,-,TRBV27,TGTGCCAGCAGTTTAGATGGGGCAGCGGGACCGGGGACTGAAGCTTTCTTT,CASSLDGAAGPGTEAFF
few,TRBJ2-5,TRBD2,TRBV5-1,TGCGCCAGCAGCTCGACTAGCGGGAGCGGGCGGACCCAGTACTTC,CASSSTSGSGRTQYF
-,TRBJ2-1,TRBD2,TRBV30,TGTGCCTGGAGTACCGGGGGGGCTTACAATGAGCAGTTCTTC,CAWSTGGAYNEQFF
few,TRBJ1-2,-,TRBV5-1,TGCGCCAGCAGCTTGAATACCGCCCTATCTAACTATGGCTACACCTTC,CASSLNTALSNYGYTF
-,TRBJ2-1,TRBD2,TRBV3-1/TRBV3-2,TGTGCCAGCAGCCCACTAGCGGGGGCCAAAAATGAGCAGTTCTTC,CASSPLAGAKNEQFF
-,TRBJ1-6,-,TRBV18,TGTGCCAGCTCACCAAATGGCAGGGAAAATTCACCCCTCCACTTT,CASSPNGRENSPLHF
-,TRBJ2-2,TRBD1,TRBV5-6,TGTGCCAGCAGGACTCAGGGGGCAAACACCGGGGAGCTGTTTTTT,CASRTQGANTGELFF
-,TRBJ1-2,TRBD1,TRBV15,TGTGCCACCAGCAGAGAAAGGACAGGGGGTAGCGGCTACACCTTC,CATSRERTGGSGYTF
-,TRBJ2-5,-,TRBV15,TGTGCCACCAGCAGAGATGGAGGGGTCGAGACCCAGTACTTC,CATSRDGGVETQYF
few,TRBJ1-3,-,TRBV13,TGTGCCAGCAGCTACGGCTCTGGAAACACCATATATTTT,CASSYGSGNTIYF
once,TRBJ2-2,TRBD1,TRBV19,TGTGCCAGTAGTTCCCAGGGGGCGGGCACCGGGGAGCTGTTTTTT,CASSSQGAGTGELFF
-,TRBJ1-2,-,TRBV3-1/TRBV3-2,TGTGCCAGCAGCCAAGGTTACGAACAGGGAACCGGGGGGGGCTACACCTTC,CASSQGYEQGTGGGYTF
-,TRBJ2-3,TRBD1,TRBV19,TGTGCCAGTAGTGTCCGGGACAGGGGCGCAGATACGCAGTATTTT,CASSVRDRGADTQYF
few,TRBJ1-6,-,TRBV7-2,TGTGCCAGCAGCTGGTGGGGGGTCAAGGATTCACCCCTCCACTTT,CASSWWGVKDSPLHF
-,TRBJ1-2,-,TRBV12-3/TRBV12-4,TGTGCCAGCAGTTTTCAGGGTCTGCATGGCTACACCTTC,CASSFQGLHGYTF
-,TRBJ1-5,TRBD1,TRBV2,TGTGCCAGCAGTGACAGGGGGCGAGGCAATCAGCCCCAGCATTTT,CASSDRGRGNQPQHF
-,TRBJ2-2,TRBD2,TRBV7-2,TGTGCCAGCAGCTTCCCGGGACTCGCGGGGGGCACCGGGGAGCTGTTTTTT,CASSFPGLAGGTGELFF
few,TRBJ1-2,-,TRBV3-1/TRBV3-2,TGTGCCAGCAGCCAAGACAATCGGGGCTATGGCTACACCTTC,CASSQDNRGYGYTF
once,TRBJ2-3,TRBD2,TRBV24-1,TGTGCCACCAGTGATAGAGGACTAGCAGGAGATACGCAGTATTTT,CATSDRGLAGDTQYF
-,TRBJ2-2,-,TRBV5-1,TGCGCCAGCAGCTTGGCCGGGGGACAGATGAACACCGGGGAGCTGTTTTTT,CASSLAGGQMNTGELFF
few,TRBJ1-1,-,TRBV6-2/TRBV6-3,TGTGCCAGTAGTAAGAACATGAACACTGAAGCTTTCTTT,CASSKNMNTEAFF
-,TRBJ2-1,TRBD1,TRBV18,TGTGCCAGCTCACCAAGGGGGCAGGAAATCTCCAGTCCCTACAATGAGCAGTTCTTC,CASSPRGQEISSPYNEQFF
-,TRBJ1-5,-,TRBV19,TGTGCCAGTAGTATTTTCCCAGGGGTCGATCAGCCCCAGCATTTT,CASSIFPGVDQPQHF
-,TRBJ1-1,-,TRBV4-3,TGCGCCAGCACGCCGGGAGGTGGAATGAACACTGAAGCTTTCTTT,CASTPGGGMNTEAFF
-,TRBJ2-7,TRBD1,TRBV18,TGTGCCAGCTCAACTGACAGGGTCCACGAGCAGTACTTC,CASSTDRVHEQYF
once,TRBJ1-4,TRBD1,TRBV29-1,TGCAGCGTCACAGGGGGAGGAAATGAAAAACTGTTTTTT,CSVTGGGNEKLFF
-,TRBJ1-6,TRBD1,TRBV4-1,TGCGCCAGCAGCCAAGTTGAGACAGGGAATTCACCCCTCCACTTT,CASSQVETGNSPLHF
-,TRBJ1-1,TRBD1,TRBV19,TGTGCCAGTCGGGACAGTAACACTGAAGCTTTCTTT,CASRDSNTEAFF
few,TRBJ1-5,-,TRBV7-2,TGTGCCAGCAGCTTAGGAGGGTATAGCAATCAGCCCCAGCATTTT,CASSLGGYSNQPQHF
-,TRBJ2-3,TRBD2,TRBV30,TGTGCCTGGAGCGGGGGGGCACCGAGCACAGATACGCAGTATTTT,CAWSGGAPSTDTQYF
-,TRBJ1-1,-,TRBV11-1,TGTGCCAGCAGCTCCTGGTCTGGTCGGGGCACTGAAGCTTTCTTT,CASSSWSGRGTEAFF
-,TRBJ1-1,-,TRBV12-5,TGTGCTAGTGGTCTGACTCCCCCCGGGACTGAAGCTTTCTTT,CASGLTPPGTEAFF
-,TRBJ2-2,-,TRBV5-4,TGTGCCAGCACCGCGGGGCGGGGGCATGATTCCGGGGAGCTGTTTTTT,CASTAGRGHDSGELFF
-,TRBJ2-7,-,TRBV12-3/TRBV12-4,TGTGCCAGCAGTCGCCACCCGAAGCCCGAGCAGTACTTC,CASSRHPKPEQYF
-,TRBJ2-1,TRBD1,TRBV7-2,TGTGCCACCGCCCTGGGGGACAGCTCCTACAATGAGCAGTTCTTC,CATALGDSSYNEQFF
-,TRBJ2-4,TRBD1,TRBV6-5,TGTGCCAGCACCCAGACAGGGGTGAACATTCAGTACTTC,CASTQTGVNIQYF
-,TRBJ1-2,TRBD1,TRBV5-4,TGTGCCAGCAGCCCCGACAGGGCGAGGGACTATGGCTACACCTTC,CASSPDRARDYGYTF
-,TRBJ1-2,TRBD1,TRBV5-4,TGTGCCAGCAGCTTGCCCCTGGGACAGGGTGGTAACTATGGCTACACCTTC,CASSLPLGQGGNYGYTF
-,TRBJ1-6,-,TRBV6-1,TGTGCCAGCAGTGCGTTCTGGACCCTGAGGGGGGGATCACCCCTCCACTTT,CASSAFWTLRGGSPLHF
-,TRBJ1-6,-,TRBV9,TGTGCCAGCAGCCCTGGAACTGCGGGTTCACCCCTCCACTTT,CASSPGTAGSPLHF
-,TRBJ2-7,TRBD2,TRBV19,TGTGCCAGTAGTATTCTAGCGGGCTATTCCTACGAGCAGTACTTC,CASSILAGYSYEQYF
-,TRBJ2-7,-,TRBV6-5,TGTGCCAGCAGCCAGGGGTTCTACGAGCAGTACTTC,CASSQGFYEQYF
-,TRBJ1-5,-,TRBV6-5,TGTGCCAGCACCCCGACAGTTTATAGCAATCAGCCCCAGCATTTT,CASTPTVYSNQPQHF
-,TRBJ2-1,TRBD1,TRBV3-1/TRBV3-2,TGTGCCAGCAGCCAATACCGGGACAGGGGGATCAATGAGCAGTTCTTC,CASSQYRDRGINEQFF
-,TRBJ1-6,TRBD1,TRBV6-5,TGTGCCAGCAGGGACCGACAGGGGGGTAATTCACCCCTCCACTTT,CASRDRQGGNSPLHF
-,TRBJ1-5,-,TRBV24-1,TGTGCCACCAGTGATCCCCTGACCGACTACCAGCATTTT,CATSDPLTDYQHF
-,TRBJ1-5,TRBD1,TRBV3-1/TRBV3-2,TGTGCCAGCAGCCTCGGACAGGGGAATCAGCCCCAGCATTTT,CASSLGQGNQPQHF
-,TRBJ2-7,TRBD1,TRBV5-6,TGTGCCAGCAGCTCCCGAGGGACAGGGGGGGAGTTCTCCTACGAGCAGTACTTC,CASSSRGTGGEFSYEQYF
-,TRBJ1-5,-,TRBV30,TGTGCCTGGAGTGCCACAGGCGGGGCCCAGCATTTT,CAWSATGGAQHF
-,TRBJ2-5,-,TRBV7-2,TGTGCCAGCAGCTTAGACATGCTGTATGGGACCCAGTACTTC,CASSLDMLYGTQYF
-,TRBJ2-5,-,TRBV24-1,TGTGCCACCAGTGATCCCGGGGAGGGGGGCGAGACCCAGTACTTC,CATSDPGEGGETQYF
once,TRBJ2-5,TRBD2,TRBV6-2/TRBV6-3,TGTGCCAGCAGTTACTCCGGCGGGGGGCCCCAAGAGACCCAGTACTTC,CASSYSGGGPQETQYF
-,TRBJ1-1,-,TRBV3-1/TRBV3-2,TGTGCCAGCAGCCCCGGGGGGTACACTGAAGCTTTCTTT,CASSPGGYTEAFF
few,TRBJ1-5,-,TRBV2,TGTGCCAGCAGTGTGGAGGCGAATCAGCCCCAGCATTTT,CASSVEANQPQHF